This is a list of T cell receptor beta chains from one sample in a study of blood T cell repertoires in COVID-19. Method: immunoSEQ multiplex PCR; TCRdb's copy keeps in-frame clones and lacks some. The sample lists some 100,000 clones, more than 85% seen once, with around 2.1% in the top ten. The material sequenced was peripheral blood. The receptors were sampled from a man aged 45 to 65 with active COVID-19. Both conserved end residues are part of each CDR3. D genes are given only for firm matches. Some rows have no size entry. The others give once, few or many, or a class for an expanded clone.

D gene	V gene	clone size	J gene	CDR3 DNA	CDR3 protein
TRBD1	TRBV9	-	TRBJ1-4	TGTGCCAGCAGCGTAGGGAATCCAGGGGGCGGTGAAAAACTGTTTTTT	CASSVGNPGGGEKLFF
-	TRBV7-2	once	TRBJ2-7	TGTGCCAGCAGCTCCAGTTTCCTAGGATCCTACGAGCAGTACTTC	CASSSSFLGSYEQYF
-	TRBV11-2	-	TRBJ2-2	TGTGCCAGCAGCTTAGCGTGGCGGGCTGACTCCACGAACACCGGGGAGCTGTTTTTT	CASSLAWRADSTNTGELFF
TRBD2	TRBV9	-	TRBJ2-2	TGTGCCAGCAGCATCGCTAGCGGGGGCTCTCCCGGGGAGCTGTTTTTT	CASSIASGGSPGELFF
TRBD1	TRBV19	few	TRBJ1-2	TGTGCCAGTAGTATAAGAGGAGGACAGGGAGGTCGGTGGGGCTACACCTTC	CASSIRGGQGGRWGYTF
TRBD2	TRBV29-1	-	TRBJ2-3	TGCAGCGTTGAGACTAGCGGGGGGGATCCCACAGATACGCAGTATTTT	CSVETSGGDPTDTQYF
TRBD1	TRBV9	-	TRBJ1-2	TGTGCCAGCAGAGCTAGGGGACAGCGCTCCTATGGCTACACCTTC	CASRARGQRSYGYTF
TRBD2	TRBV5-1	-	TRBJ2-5	TGCGCCAGCAGCCCGGGACTAGCGGGGGAGACCCAGTACTTC	CASSPGLAGETQYF
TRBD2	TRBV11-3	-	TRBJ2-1	TGTGCCAGCAGCACCGTAACTAGCGTCTCGCAGTTCTTC	CASSTVTSVSQFF
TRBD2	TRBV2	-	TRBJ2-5	TGTGCCAGCAGTGGTCGGGGGGGGCTTGAGACCCAGTACTTC	CASSGRGGLETQYF
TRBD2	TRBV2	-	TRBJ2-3	TGTGCCAGCACCGCGGGCGGGGGGCGCACAGATACGCAGTATTTT	CASTAGGGRTDTQYF
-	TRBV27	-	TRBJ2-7	TGTGCCAGCAGTTTCCGGACGGACAGATACTCCTACGAGCAGTACTTC	CASSFRTDRYSYEQYF
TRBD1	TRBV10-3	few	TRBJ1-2	TGTGCCATCAGGGACAGGGGGCGATATGGCTACACCTTC	CAIRDRGRYGYTF
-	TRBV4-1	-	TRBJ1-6	TGCGCCAGCAGCCAAGATCGGGGAAGCTCCTATAATTCACCCCTCCACTTT	CASSQDRGSSYNSPLHF
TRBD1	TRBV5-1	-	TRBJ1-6	TGCGCCAGCAGCCAAGGACAGGGGTATAATTCACCCCTCCACTTT	CASSQGQGYNSPLHF
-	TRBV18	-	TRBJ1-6	TGTGCCAGCTCACCAGGGGCTAATTCACCCCTCCACTTT	CASSPGANSPLHF
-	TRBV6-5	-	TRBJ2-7	TGTGCCAGCAGTTATAGCCCTCCATTTAGCTCCTACGAGCAGTACTTC	CASSYSPPFSSYEQYF
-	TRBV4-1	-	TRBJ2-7	TGCGCCAGCAGCCAAGATCTTTTAACAGTACGGTACTTC	CASSQDLLTVRYF
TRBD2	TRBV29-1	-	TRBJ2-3	TGCAGCGTTGAAGGTCCTCCCGGAGGCGGGAGAACAGATACGCAGTATTTT	CSVEGPPGGGRTDTQYF
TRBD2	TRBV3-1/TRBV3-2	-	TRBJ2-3	TGTGCCAGCAGCCAATCCCAAAGACTAGCCCGGGCCACAGATACGCAGTATTTT	CASSQSQRLARATDTQYF